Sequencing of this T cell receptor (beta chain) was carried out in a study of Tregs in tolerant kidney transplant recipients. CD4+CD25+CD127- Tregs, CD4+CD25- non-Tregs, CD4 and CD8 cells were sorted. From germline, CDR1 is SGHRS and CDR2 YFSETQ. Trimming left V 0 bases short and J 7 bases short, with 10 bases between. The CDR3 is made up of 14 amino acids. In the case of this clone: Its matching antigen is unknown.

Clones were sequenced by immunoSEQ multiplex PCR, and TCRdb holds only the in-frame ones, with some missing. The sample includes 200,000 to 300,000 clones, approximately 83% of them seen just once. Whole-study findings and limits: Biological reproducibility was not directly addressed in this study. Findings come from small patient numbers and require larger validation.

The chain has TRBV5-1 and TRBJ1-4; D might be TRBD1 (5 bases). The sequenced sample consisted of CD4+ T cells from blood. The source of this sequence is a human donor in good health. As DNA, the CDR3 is TGCGCCAGCAGCTTGGGGGCAGGGTTTGAAAAACTGTTTTTT. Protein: CASSLGAGFEKLFF.